The clone carrying this T cell receptor (beta chain) came up a few times. This record belongs to a study of T-cell memory formation after mild COVID-19. This CDR3 has 14 amino acids. Trimming cost V 3 bases and J 5 bases; bases outside gene matches: 5. The germline V gene has CDR1 MGHRA and CDR2 YSYEKL. A single record per CDR3 protein comes from TCRdb applying MiXCR to the 5' RACE reads. Of approximately 300,000 distinct CDR3 sequences listed, about 15% are singletons. The chain has TRBV4-1 and TRBJ1-2; 8 nucleotides match TRBD1. Sequencing was carried out using PBMCs or a T cell subset sorted from them (not recorded which). The source of this sequence is a man aged 18 to 29 who had mild COVID-19 (a few samples of this study predate the infection). Cell type and time point are not known. Here the CDR3 reads CASSQTRQGYGYTF. CDR3 coding DNA: TGCGCCAGCAGCCAGACAAGACAGGGGTATGGCTACACCTTC.